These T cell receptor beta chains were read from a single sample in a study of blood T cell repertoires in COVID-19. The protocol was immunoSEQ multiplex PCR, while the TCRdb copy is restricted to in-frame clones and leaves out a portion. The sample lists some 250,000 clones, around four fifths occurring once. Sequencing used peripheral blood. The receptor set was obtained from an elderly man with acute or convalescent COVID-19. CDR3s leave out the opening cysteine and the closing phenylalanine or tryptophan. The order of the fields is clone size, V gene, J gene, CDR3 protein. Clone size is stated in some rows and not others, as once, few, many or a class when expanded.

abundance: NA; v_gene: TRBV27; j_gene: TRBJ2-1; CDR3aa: ASRPGLYNEQF
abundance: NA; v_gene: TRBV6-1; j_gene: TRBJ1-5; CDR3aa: ASSLQEGGDQPQH
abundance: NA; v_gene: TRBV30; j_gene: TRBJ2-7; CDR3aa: AWSVGPGAYEQY
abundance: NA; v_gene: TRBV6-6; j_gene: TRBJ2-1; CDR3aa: ASSYSGTVRNEQF
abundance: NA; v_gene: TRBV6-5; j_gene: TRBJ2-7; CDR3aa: ASSLGQVPSYEQY
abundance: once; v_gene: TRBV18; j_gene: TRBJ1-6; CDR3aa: ASSQRQLSANSPLH
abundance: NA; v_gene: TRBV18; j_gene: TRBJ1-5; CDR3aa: ASSLSDKKPRH
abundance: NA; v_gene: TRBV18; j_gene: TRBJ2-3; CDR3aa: ASSPSDLGTDTQY
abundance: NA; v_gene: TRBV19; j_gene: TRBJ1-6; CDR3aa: ASSMGQGLYNSPLH
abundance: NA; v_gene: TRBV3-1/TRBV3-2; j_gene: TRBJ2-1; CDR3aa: ASSQVASGSEQF